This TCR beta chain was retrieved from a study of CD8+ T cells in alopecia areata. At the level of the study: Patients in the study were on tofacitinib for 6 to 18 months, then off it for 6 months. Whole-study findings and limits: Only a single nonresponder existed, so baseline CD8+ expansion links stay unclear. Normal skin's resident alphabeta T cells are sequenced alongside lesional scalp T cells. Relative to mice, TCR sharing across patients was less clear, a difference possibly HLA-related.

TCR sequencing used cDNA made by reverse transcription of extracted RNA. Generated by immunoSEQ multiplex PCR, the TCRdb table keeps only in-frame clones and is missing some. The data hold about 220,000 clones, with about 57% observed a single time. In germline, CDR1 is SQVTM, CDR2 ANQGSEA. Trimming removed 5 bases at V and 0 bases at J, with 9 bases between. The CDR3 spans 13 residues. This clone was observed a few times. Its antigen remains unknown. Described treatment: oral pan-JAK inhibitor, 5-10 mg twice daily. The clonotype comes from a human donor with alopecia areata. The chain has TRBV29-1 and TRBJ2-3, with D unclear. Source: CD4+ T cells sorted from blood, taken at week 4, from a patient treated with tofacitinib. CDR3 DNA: TGCAGCGTTACTGCGAAAAGCACAGATACGCAGTATTTT. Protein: CSVTAKSTDTQYF.